What follows are 22 T cell receptor beta chains derived from one specimen sequenced in a study of T cell responses to AZD1222 COVID-19 vaccine. Here immunoSEQ multiplex PCR was the method, and the copy in TCRdb shows in-frame clones only, minus some. The repertoire holds about 150,000 clones, with about 93% as singletons. Sequencing was performed on peripheral blood, taken on day 0 of AZD1222 vaccination. The receptors originated from an adult in good health.

The sample holds a few counts of this clone. The chain employs TRBV28 and TRBJ1-5, with D hard to call. This CDR3 has 13 residues. Trimming took 3 bases from V and 7 from J, leaving 10 bases between them. Germline V gene lookup returns CDR1 MDHEN and CDR2 SYDVKM. Here the CDR3 DNA reads TGTGCCAGCAGTTTTATCTTGGCGCAGCCCCAGCATTTT. It encodes CASSFILAQPQHF.

The table lists this clone with a count of one. V usage is TRBV5-1 and J usage is TRBJ2-1; D possibly uses TRBD1 or TRBD2 (5 bases each). The CDR3 totals 14 residues. CDR1 is SGHRS and CDR2 is YFSETQ in the germline V gene. The germline V and J ends were trimmed by 3 bases and 9 bases, with 16 bases remaining between them. CDR3 DNA: TGCGCCAGCAGCTCCCGTGGGTATGGGGGTGAGCAGTTCTTC. It encodes CASSSRGYGGEQFF.

CDR3: CASSPGTSGIDEQFF. The CDR3 nucleotides read TGCGCCAGCAGCCCTGGGACTAGCGGGATCGATGAGCAGTTCTTC. This chain connects TRBV4-1 to TRBJ2-1; 13 nucleotides agree with TRBD2. This CDR3 spans 15 amino acids. Germline V CDR1 and CDR2: MGHRA, YSYEKL. Losses at the gene ends were 4 bases for V and 8 bases for J; bases not matched to a gene: 5.

The gene calls are TRBV3-1 (or the pseudogene TRBV3-2) and TRBJ2-3; D is undetermined. The germline gives CDR1 LGHDT, CDR2 YNNKEL (reference sequence). Trimming left V 4 bases short and J 4 bases short, with 15 bases between. This CDR3 is built from 15 residues. This CDR3 is CASSLKGTLADTQYF. The CDR3 DNA reads as TGTGCCAGCAGCCTAAAGGGTACCCTGGCAGATACGCAGTATTTT.

The J gene is TRBJ1-1, the V gene TRBV5-1, with D possibly being TRBD1 (6 bases). There are 15 residues in the CDR3. CDR1 and CDR2 from the germline V gene are SGHRS and YFSETQ. The V end was cut by 1 base, the J end by 2 bases, with 12 bases between. Here the CDR3 reads CASSLTGTFNTEAFF. The CDR3 DNA sequence: TGCGCCAGCAGCTTGACTGGGACATTCAACACTGAAGCTTTCTTT.

This chain joins TRBV19 and TRBJ2-1; 10 positions agree with TRBD2. The V and J ends lost 4 bases and 8 bases, in that order; junction bases with no gene match: 11. The CDR3 is 16 amino acids. Germline assignment: CDR1 LNHDA and CDR2 SQIVND (reference sequence). The CDR3 nucleotides are TGTGCCAGTAGTACTGGGACTAGCGAGATGGGGGATGAGCAGTTCTTC. Translated: CASSTGTSEMGDEQFF.

Only a few counts were recorded for this clone. The chain combines TRBV4-1 with TRBJ2-3; weak D call: TRBD2 (5 bases). In germline, CDR1 is MGHRA, CDR2 YSYEKL. Deletions cut 1 base from V and 2 bases from J, with 10 bases between. This CDR3 region has 15 residues. CDR3 sequence: CASSQAERITDTQYF. The CDR3 coding sequence is TGCGCCAGCAGCCAAGCGGAGCGGATCACAGATACGCAGTATTTT.

The CDR3 DNA reads TGTGCCAGCAGCGCGGGGCCGTACAATGAGCAGTTCTTC. This translates into CASSAGPYNEQFF. The chain recombines TRBV7-2 with TRBJ2-1, with D possibly matching TRBD2 (6 bases). The V gene lost 5 bases and the J gene lost 4 bases, with 9 bases spanning the gap. This CDR3 comprises 13 residues. CDR1 is SGHTA and CDR2 is FQGNSA in the germline V gene.

This sequence joins TRBV28 and TRBJ1-2; D is undetermined. CDR3 length: 12 amino acids. Trimming removed 5 bases at V and 5 bases at J, with 9 bases between. In germline, CDR1 is MDHEN, CDR2 SYDVKM. The CDR3 DNA follows: TGTGCCAGCAGTAACCCTGGGTATGGCTACACCTTC. It encodes CASSNPGYGYTF.

This chain connects TRBV7-9 to TRBJ1-4; 9 bases fit TRBD1. The CDR3 is 15 residues long. Germline-derived CDR1 and CDR2 are SEHNR and FQNEAQ (reference sequence). V was pared by 4 bases and J by 8 bases, with 8 bases of the junction left unmatched. The CDR3 nucleotides read TGTGCCAGCAGCTCACAGGGGGCTGAAGGAGAAAAACTGTTTTTT. Protein product: CASSSQGAEGEKLFF. Variable domain in full (rest from reference TRBV7-9 and TRBJ1-4): DTGVSQNPRHKITKRGQNVTFRCDPISEHNRLYWYRQTLGQGPEFLTYFQNEAQLEKSRLLSDRFSAERPKGSFSTLEIQRTEQGDSAMYLCASSSQGAEGEKLFFGSGTQLSVL.

Concerning this clone: In the same sample, other DNA sequences code for this CDR3. The rearrangement uses TRBV28 and TRBJ2-7, with TRBD2 as a possible D gene (5 bases). CDR1 and CDR2 from the germline V gene are MDHEN and SYDVKM. This CDR3 region has 14 residues. The V gene lost 1 base and the J gene lost 0 bases, with 7 bases spanning the gap. The CDR3 DNA follows: TGTGCCAGCAGTTTATCGGGGAGCTCCTACGAGCAGTACTTC. As protein: CASSLSGSSYEQYF. The full variable domain, in which reference TRBV28 and TRBJ2-7 provide the parts outside the CDR3, is DVKVTQSSRYLVKRTGEKVFLECVQDMDHENMFWYRQDPGLGLRLIYFSYDVKMKEKGDIPEGYSVSREKKERFSLILESASTNQTSMYLCASSLSGSSYEQYFGPGTRLTVT.

The V gene is TRBV5-8, the J gene TRBJ2-4, with D hard to call. This CDR3 is built from 14 residues. CDR1 and CDR2 (germline): SGHTS, YDEGEE. The V end was cut by 6 bases, the J end by 3 bases, with 13 bases between. The CDR3 protein is CASKDPSGKNIQYF. The CDR3 DNA follows: TGTGCCAGCAAGGACCCCTCGGGCAAAAACATTCAGTACTTC.

The rearrangement uses TRBV18 and TRBJ2-1; 7 bases are shared with TRBD2. CDR3 length: 16 amino acids. CDR1 and CDR2 (germline): KGHSH, LQKENI. Trimming took 2 bases from V and 2 from J; bases not matched to a gene: 6. The CDR3 loop reads CASSPSGVGTYNEQFF. Here the CDR3 DNA reads TGTGCCAGCTCACCAAGCGGGGTTGGTACCTACAATGAGCAGTTCTTC.

The V gene is TRBV6-2 or TRBV6-3, the J gene TRBJ1-4; D gene unclear. The CDR3 is 14 amino acids. V shed 5 bases and J shed 10 bases, with 17 bases lying between them. From germline, CDR1 is MNHEY and CDR2 SVGEGT. The CDR3 sequence is CASSPWTAEGKLFF. The DNA of the CDR3 is TGTGCCAGCAGTCCCTGGACCGCCGAGGGAAAACTGTTTTTT.

The CDR3 protein is CASSLGGSRNEQFF. DNA of the CDR3: TGTGCCAGCAGCTTAGGTGGCAGTAGAAATGAGCAGTTCTTC. This chain joins TRBV13 and TRBJ2-1; D gene uncertain. This CDR3 is 14 amino acids long. Per germline, CDR1 PRHDT and CDR2 FYEKMQ (reference sequence). V lost 0 bases to trimming and J lost 7 bases, with 10 bases between them.

The rearrangement uses TRBV5-6 and TRBJ1-2; weak D call: TRBD1 (5 bases). Trimming took off 5 bases at V and 1 base at J, with 12 bases between the two ends. The CDR3 is 14 residues long. Germline-derived CDR1 and CDR2 are SGHDT and YYEEEE. The CDR3 region is CASSLMGGNYGYTF. DNA for the CDR3: TGTGCCAGCAGTTTGATGGGGGGTAACTATGGCTACACCTTC. Using reference TRBV5-6 and TRBJ1-2 for the parts outside the CDR3, the full variable domain is DAGVTQSPTHLIKTRGQQVTLRCSPKSGHDTVSWYQQALGQGPQFIFQYYEEEERQRGNFPDRFSGHQFPNYSSELNVNALLLGDSALYLCASSLMGGNYGYTFGSGTRLTVV.

The genes are TRBV28 and TRBJ2-1, with D uncertain. Germline lookup yields CDR1 MDHEN and CDR2 SYDVKM. CDR3 length equals 8 residues. Trimming removed 8 bases from V and 13 bases from J, with 6 bases in between. The CDR3 nucleotides are TGTGCCAGCGTTTCCCAGTTCTTC. This codes for CASVSQFF.

The rearrangement links TRBV28 to TRBJ1-5; no definite D call. The V end lost 5 bases, the J end lost 1 base, and 6 bases lay between the germline ends. This CDR3 spans 13 amino acids. The germline V gene encodes CDR1 MDHEN and CDR2 SYDVKM. The CDR3 region is CASSDASNQPQHF. The CDR3, as DNA: TGTGCCAGCAGTGACGCCAGCAATCAGCCCCAGCATTTT.

This clone was found a few times. The gene calls are TRBV18 and TRBJ2-1, with 14 bases lining up with TRBD2. The trim removed 5 bases at V and 6 bases at J, leaving 3 bases unmatched. The germline gives CDR1 KGHSH, CDR2 LQKENI. The CDR3 loop spans 15 amino acids. As DNA, the CDR3 is TGTGCCAGCTCATCGGGACTAGCGGGAGTCAATGAGCAGTTCTTC. The encoded protein is CASSSGLAGVNEQFF.

This clone was found once. The genes are TRBV28 and TRBJ1-1; 11 bases align to TRBD1. This CDR3 spans 15 amino acids. Germline assignment: CDR1 MDHEN and CDR2 SYDVKM. The V gene end was trimmed by 5 bases and the J gene end by 4 bases; junction bases not matched to a gene: 6. The CDR3 sequence is CASSLWTGGFTEAFF. In DNA form, the CDR3 reads TGTGCCAGCAGTCTCTGGACAGGGGGCTTCACTGAAGCTTTCTTT.

The chain uses TRBV7-9 and TRBJ2-7, with D perhaps TRBD1 or TRBD2 (6 bases each). Germline CDR1 is SEHNR and CDR2 is FQNEAQ (reference sequence). The CDR3 length is 14 residues. Deletions cut 4 bases from V and 6 bases from J, with 16 bases between. CDR3 residues: CASSSLAVRGEQYF. DNA of the CDR3: TGTGCCAGCAGCTCCTTAGCGGTCAGGGGCGAGCAGTACTTC.

The chain combines TRBV4-2 with TRBJ2-1; TRBD2 matches at 9 bases. The CDR3 extends over 16 amino acids. Unmatched junction bases numbered 4, after V lost 1 base and J lost 3 bases. Germline V gene sequence: CDR1 LGHNA, CDR2 YNFKEQ. CDR3 sequence (DNA): TGTGCCAGCAGCCAAGGACTAGCGGAAATCTACAATGAGCAGTTCTTC. Translating gives CASSQGLAEIYNEQFF.